Sequencing of this TCR beta chain was carried out in a study of cytomegalovirus exposure and HLA in healthy donors. Comments on this clone: Its antigen is still unknown.

Trimming took 5 bases from V and 7 from J, leaving 24 bases between them. The CDR3 runs 17 residues. Germline lookup yields CDR1 SGHTA and CDR2 FQGNSA. Study results and caveats: Fewer N-insertions than the approximately 680-donor mean were reportedly shown by an Asian-associated ancestry cluster in a later analysis.

Each donor was nominally healthy when sampled (though unrecorded immune exposures were likely). Primers: 60 Vbeta forward and 13 Jbeta reverse. The method was immunoSEQ multiplex PCR; TCRdb's version includes in-frame clones alone and lacks a portion of them. Here the sample spans approximately 190,000 clones, about four fifths being singletons. The rearrangement uses TRBV7-2 and TRBJ1-3, with D possibly TRBD1 on 6 matching bases. This TCR was recovered from a woman aged 45-59 years in good health and CMV-seropositive. The sample was PBMCs. The chain's CDR3 is CASSRAPSTGPSNTIYF. CDR3 nucleotides: TGTGCCAGCAGCCGGGCCCCATCGACAGGCCCTAGTAACACCATATATTTT.